These 30 T cell receptor beta chains were sequenced from one sample in a study of shared T cell receptors in the human thymus (dated by TCRdb to the early 2020s). The library was obtained by the immunoSEQ multiplex PCR assay. This is the immuneACCESS table as TCRdb keeps it, with only in-frame sequences that have V and J called. A part of the clones is gone; compared with another copy, unresolved V genes explain less than half, and the rest is unexplained. A total of 700,000 to 750,000 clones appear in this sample, 70% to 90% of them only once. Together, the top ten hold around 0.0099% of the sample. These data were also reused for a study on human thymus T cells.

Sequences were obtained from thymocytes. These receptors were collected from a girl under three years old with a congenital heart defect. Donor details come from another sample of the same person, matched by shared clones.

The chain employs TRBV5-1 and TRBJ2-5; 7 bases map to TRBD1. The CDR3 contains 13 residues. Germline V gene sequence: CDR1 SGHRS, CDR2 YFSETQ. J lost 3 bases, V lost 5 bases, and 4 bases had no gene match. The CDR3 DNA reads TGCGCCAGCAGACCGACAGGGAAAGAGACCCAGTACTTC. Encoded protein: CASRPTGKETQYF.

In the case of this clone: The junction shows a germline mismatch at one end, possibly a read error. Other DNA variants within this sample encode the same CDR3. This chain links TRBV4-2 with TRBJ1-6; D uncertain. Germline V CDR1 and CDR2: LGHNA, YNFKEQ. The CDR3 has 15 residues. CDR3 in DNA: TGTGCCAGCAGCCAAGATAGAGGGCCCAATTCCCCCCTCCACTTT. This gives the protein CASSQDRGPNSPLHF.

The chain combines TRBV28 with TRBJ1-6, with 7 bases that match TRBD1. This CDR3 is 15 amino acids long. V was pared by 5 bases and J by 8 bases, with 9 bases of the junction left unmatched. Germline V lookup: CDR1 MDHEN, CDR2 SYDVKM. The DNA for the CDR3 is TGTGCCAGCAGTCTGTCAACAGGGGCCTATTCACCCCTCCACTTT. Protein sequence: CASSLSTGAYSPLHF. Together with reference TRBV28 and TRBJ1-6, the CDR3 gives the full variable domain: DVKVTQSSRYLVKRTGEKVFLECVQDMDHENMFWYRQDPGLGLRLIYFSYDVKMKEKGDIPEGYSVSREKKERFSLILESASTNQTSMYLCASSLSTGAYSPLHFGNGTRLTVT.

The chain uses TRBV29-1 and TRBJ2-1; a weak D match, TRBD2 (5 bases). V was shortened by 7 bases and J by 7 bases, with 17 bases between the two germline ends. Germline CDR1 reads SQVTM; CDR2 reads ANQGSEA. CDR3 length equals 13 residues. The CDR3 spells CSAIPQRRNEQFF. The CDR3 DNA is TGCAGCGCAATACCCCAGAGGAGGAATGAGCAGTTCTTC.

The chain is built from TRBV9 and TRBJ1-2, with 8 bases fitting TRBD1. There are 16 residues in the CDR3. V was clipped by 3 bases and J by 1 base; unmatched bases: 8. Per germline, CDR1 SGDLS and CDR2 YYNGEE. The CDR3 spells CASSEGRGLYNYGYTF. The CDR3 nucleotides are TGTGCCAGCAGCGAGGGCAGGGGGCTGTATAACTATGGCTACACCTTC.

This chain connects TRBV30 to TRBJ1-1; 7 positions match TRBD1. The CDR3 is 18 residues long. Germline V gene data show CDR1 as GTSNPN and CDR2 as SVGIG (reference sequence). The V gene end was trimmed by 4 bases and the J gene end by 0 bases; junction bases not matched to a gene: 17. The CDR3: CAWNISGTAGELNTEAFF. As DNA, the CDR3 is TGTGCCTGGAATATCTCGGGGACAGCCGGAGAGTTGAACACTGAAGCTTTCTTT.

The J gene is TRBJ2-6, the V gene TRBV5-5, with D perhaps TRBD1 (6 bases). The V and J ends lost 3 bases and 2 bases respectively, with 6 bases between them. Looked up from germline, CDR1 is SGHKS and CDR2 is YYEKEE (reference sequence). The CDR3 extends over 14 amino acids. Here the CDR3 DNA reads TGTGCCAGCAGCTCAGGGGCTGGGGCCAACGTCCTGACTTTC. Residues: CASSSGAGANVLTF.

The genes are TRBV14 and TRBJ2-3; 7 bases are shared with TRBD1. Germline-derived CDR1 and CDR2 are SGHDN and FVKESK. Trimming took 3 bases from V and 5 from J; bases not matched to a gene: 8. This CDR3 comprises 15 residues. The CDR3 DNA reads TGTGCCAGCAGCCATATTAGAGGGGGCAAAGATACGCAGTATTTT. Translated, it gives CASSHIRGGKDTQYF.

This clone appeared a few times. J is TRBJ1-3 and V is TRBV4-3, with unresolved D. Germline V gene data show CDR1 as LGHNA and CDR2 as YSLEER. V lost 0 bases, J lost 4 bases, and 10 bases lay in between. The CDR3 extends over 15 amino acids. The CDR3: CASSQDLRGGNTIYF. In nucleotides, the CDR3 is TGCGCCAGCAGCCAAGATTTGCGAGGCGGAAACACCATATATTTT.

The CDR3 DNA reads as TGTGCCACCAGTCATCAAGACCAGGCCCAGGTCCAGCCCCAGCATTTT. Its translation: CATSHQDQAQVQPQHF. The gene calls are TRBV15 and TRBJ1-5; no definite D call. Germline CDR1 LNHNV, CDR2 YYDKDF (reference sequence). The CDR3 has 16 residues. Between the trimmed V and J ends, which lost 6 bases and 7 bases, there was a span of 22 bases.

The V gene is TRBV27, the J gene TRBJ2-2; TRBD2 aligns across 11 bases. V lost 6 bases, J lost 2 bases, and 5 bases stayed unmatched. This CDR3 spans 16 amino acids. CDR1 is MNHEY and CDR2 is SMNVEV in the germline V gene (reference sequence). In DNA form, the CDR3 reads TGTGCCAGCAGCCCCCTAGCGGGGGGAAACACCGGGGAGCTGTTTTTT. Translating gives CASSPLAGGNTGELFF.

The chain employs TRBV5-4 and TRBJ1-1, with TRBD1 as a possible D gene (6 bases). Germline values: CDR1 SGHNT, CDR2 YYREEE (reference sequence). Trimming cost V 4 bases and J 8 bases, with 15 bases left between them. There are 13 residues in the CDR3. For the CDR3, the DNA is TGTGCCAGCAGCCGAGGACAGAGTAGAGAAGCTTTCTTT. It codes for CASSRGQSREAFF.

This sequence joins TRBV6-6 and TRBJ1-4; TRBD1 is a possible D gene (6 bases). V lost 6 bases, J lost 1 base, and 15 bases lay in between. The germline CDR1 and CDR2 sequences are MNHNY and SVGAGI (reference sequence). The CDR3 spans 16 residues. CDR3 coding DNA: TGTGCCAGCAGCCCCCACAGGGAGAGAACTAATGAAAAACTGTTTTTT. Translation: CASSPHRERTNEKLFF.

This sequence joins TRBV7-8 and TRBJ2-1; D not resolved. This CDR3 is 13 amino acids long. Deletions cut 4 bases from V and 5 bases from J, with 9 bases between. From germline, CDR1 is SGHVS and CDR2 FQNEAQ. The CDR3 sequence: CASSYYSDNEQFF. As DNA, the CDR3 is TGTGCCAGCAGCTATTACTCTGACAATGAGCAGTTCTTC.

A few counts support this clone. The genes are TRBV5-1 and TRBJ1-4, with 7 bases identical to TRBD1. The CDR3 consists of 18 residues. Looked up from germline, CDR1 is SGHRS and CDR2 is YFSETQ. Trimming cost V 5 bases and J 7 bases; bases outside gene matches: 20. Written as DNA, the CDR3 is TGCGCCAGCAGAACCCCCGGACAGGCGGACCGGACCCCTGAAAAACTGTTTTTT. It yields the protein CASRTPGQADRTPEKLFF.

This clone appeared a single time. The chain links TRBV19 to TRBJ1-3; D unresolved. Germline-derived CDR1 and CDR2 are LNHDA and SQIVND (reference sequence). The length of the CDR3 is 15 residues. Trimming left V 7 bases short and J 0 bases short, with 13 bases between. DNA of the CDR3: TGTGCCAGTATACCCCGCAGAAGCTCTGGAAACACCATATATTTT. Amino acids: CASIPRRSSGNTIYF.

The chain uses TRBV9 and TRBJ2-1, with TRBD2 matching over 10 bases. Germline CDR1 SGDLS, CDR2 YYNGEE. Trimming cost V 4 bases and J 8 bases; bases outside gene matches: 9. The CDR3 totals 15 residues. The DNA of the CDR3 is TGTGCCAGCAGCTCACGACTAGCGGGTCCGGATGAGCAGTTCTTC. It translates to CASSSRLAGPDEQFF. The entire variable domain, with the rest obtained from reference TRBV9 and TRBJ2-1, is as follows: DSGVTQTPKHLITATGQRVTLRCSPRSGDLSVYWYQQSLDQGLQFLIQYYNGEERAKGNILERFSAQQFPDLHSELNLSSLELGDSALYFCASSSRLAGPDEQFFGPGTRLTVL.

This chain connects TRBV2 to TRBJ1-3; D not certain. V gave up 8 bases and J gave up 0 bases, with 14 bases separating them. Germline V CDR1 and CDR2: SNHLY, FYNNEI. This CDR3 is built from 15 residues. CDR3 sequence: CASFPAGNSGNTIYF. In nucleotides, the CDR3 is TGTGCCAGCTTCCCAGCGGGGAACTCTGGAAACACCATATATTTT.

V is TRBV27 and J is TRBJ1-5, with TRBD1 identical over 7 bases. The V gene's germline CDR1 is MNHEY and CDR2 SMNVEV (reference sequence). This CDR3 is 16 amino acids long. V trimming: 5 bases; J trimming: 3 bases; junction bases outside the gene matches: 10. CDR3 nucleotide sequence: TGTGCCAGCAGTCCCAGACAGGGTATAGCCAATCAGCCCCAGCATTTT. It codes for CASSPRQGIANQPQHF.

The genes are TRBV9 and TRBJ2-5; 7 bases map to TRBD2. In germline, CDR1 is SGDLS, CDR2 YYNGEE. CDR3 length: 17 amino acids. Germline trimming cut 4 bases from V and 2 bases from J; bases unmatched to any gene: 14. CDR3 amino acids: CASSPGPSGASQETQYF. Written as DNA, the CDR3 is TGTGCCAGCAGCCCAGGGCCTAGCGGAGCCAGTCAAGAGACCCAGTACTTC. Combining the CDR3 with reference TRBV9 and TRBJ2-5 gives the whole variable domain DSGVTQTPKHLITATGQRVTLRCSPRSGDLSVYWYQQSLDQGLQFLIQYYNGEERAKGNILERFSAQQFPDLHSELNLSSLELGDSALYFCASSPGPSGASQETQYFGPGTRLLVL.

The rearrangement links TRBV5-1 to TRBJ2-3; D ambiguous. Per the germline V gene, CDR1 is SGHRS and CDR2 is YFSETQ. The CDR3 sequence is 11 residues long. V lost 4 bases and J 3 bases, leaving 3 bases between the germline ends. CDR3 protein: CASSRTDTQYF. The CDR3 coding sequence is TGCGCCAGCAGCCGGACAGATACGCAGTATTTT.

The chain carries TRBV29-1 and TRBJ1-1, with 9 bases identical to TRBD1. V shed 3 bases, J shed 2 bases, and the junction held 13 bases outside the gene matches. The CDR3 has 17 amino acids. Germline V CDR1 and CDR2: SQVTM, ANQGSEA. The CDR3 DNA sequence: TGCAGCGTTGATCCAGAGGGGATGGACAGGGGCAACACTGAAGCTTTCTTT. Residues: CSVDPEGMDRGNTEAFF. Full variable domain (remainder filled in from reference TRBV29-1 and TRBJ1-1): SAVISQKPSRDICQRGTSLTIQCQVDSQVTMMFWYRQQPGQSLTLIATANQGSEATYESGFVIDKFPISRPNLTFSTLTVSNMSPEDSSIYLCSVDPEGMDRGNTEAFFGQGTRLTVV.

The chain couples TRBV28 to TRBJ1-2; D not certain. Trimming left V 4 bases short and J 8 bases short, with 23 bases between. Germline V CDR1 and CDR2: MDHEN, SYDVKM. The CDR3 runs 16 residues. CDR3 in amino acids: CASSSPFSGLSLGYTF. The CDR3 nucleotides are TGTGCCAGCAGTTCGCCCTTTTCAGGCCTTTCTTTAGGCTACACCTTC.

The chain has TRBV19 and TRBJ2-7, with D perhaps matching TRBD1 (5 bases). V gave up 3 bases and J gave up 3 bases, with 6 bases separating them. The CDR3 runs 12 residues. CDR1 LNHDA and CDR2 SQIVND come from the germline V gene (reference sequence). CDR3 region: CASSIDSYEQYF. The CDR3 DNA follows: TGTGCCAGTAGTATCGACAGCTACGAGCAGTACTTC.

The CDR3 spells CASSSQRQGGETQYF. The CDR3 DNA sequence: TGTGCCAGCAGCTCCCAGAGACAGGGGGGAGAGACCCAGTACTTC. The chain combines TRBV27 with TRBJ2-5, with 9 bases lining up with TRBD1. There are 15 residues in the CDR3. Germline V gene sequence: CDR1 MNHEY, CDR2 SMNVEV (reference sequence). With 6 bases clipped from V and 4 bases from J, the junction kept 9 bases outside the gene matches.

The rearrangement links TRBV27 to TRBJ2-7; D is possibly TRBD1 (5 bases). The CDR3 runs to 15 residues. The germline V gene encodes CDR1 MNHEY and CDR2 SMNVEV (reference sequence). Trimming took off 6 bases at V and 0 bases at J, with 15 bases between the two ends. The CDR3: CASRGDRGFSYEQYF. CDR3 sequence (DNA): TGTGCCAGCAGGGGTGATAGGGGATTCTCCTACGAGCAGTACTTC.

This clone occurred once. The chain carries TRBV27 and TRBJ1-5, with 8 bases fitting TRBD1. J gave up 4 bases and V 9 bases, and 2 bases lay outside the gene matches. The CDR3 is 12 residues long. CDR1 is MNHEY and CDR2 is SMNVEV in the germline V gene (reference sequence). The chain's CDR3 is CASGTGNQPQHF. CDR3 sequence (DNA): TGTGCCAGTGGGACAGGTAATCAGCCCCAGCATTTT.

The chain is built from TRBV4-3 and TRBJ2-1, with D perhaps TRBD2 (6 bases). There are 18 residues in the CDR3. Germline V gene data show CDR1 as LGHNA and CDR2 as YSLEER. V was shortened by 3 bases and J by 6 bases, with 24 bases between the two germline ends. The CDR3 region has the DNA TGCGCCAGCAGCCAGAACGACCACCCCCGGGGGTCAGGCAATGAGCAGTTCTTC. Its protein is CASSQNDHPRGSGNEQFF.

V usage is TRBV4-3 and J usage is TRBJ2-4; TRBD1 matches at 10 bases. The ends lost 4 bases at V and 1 base at J; junction bases unmatched: 10. Germline V CDR1 and CDR2: LGHNA, YSLEER. This CDR3 comprises 18 residues. The CDR3 nucleotides are TGCGCCAGCAGCCCCAGGGCGCCGGGACAGGGGGCCAAAAACATTCAGTACTTC. Translation gives CASSPRAPGQGAKNIQYF.

This clone was found once. The chain links TRBV27 to TRBJ1-2, with D possibly TRBD1 on 6 matching bases. Trimming removed 6 bases from V and 0 bases from J, with 23 bases in between. The length of the CDR3 is 18 residues. Germline lookup yields CDR1 MNHEY and CDR2 SMNVEV (reference sequence). The CDR3 region has the DNA TGTGCCAGCAGGCGCCGCCAGGGGTCTGAGGAAACTAACTATGGCTACACCTTC. Translating gives CASRRRQGSEETNYGYTF.